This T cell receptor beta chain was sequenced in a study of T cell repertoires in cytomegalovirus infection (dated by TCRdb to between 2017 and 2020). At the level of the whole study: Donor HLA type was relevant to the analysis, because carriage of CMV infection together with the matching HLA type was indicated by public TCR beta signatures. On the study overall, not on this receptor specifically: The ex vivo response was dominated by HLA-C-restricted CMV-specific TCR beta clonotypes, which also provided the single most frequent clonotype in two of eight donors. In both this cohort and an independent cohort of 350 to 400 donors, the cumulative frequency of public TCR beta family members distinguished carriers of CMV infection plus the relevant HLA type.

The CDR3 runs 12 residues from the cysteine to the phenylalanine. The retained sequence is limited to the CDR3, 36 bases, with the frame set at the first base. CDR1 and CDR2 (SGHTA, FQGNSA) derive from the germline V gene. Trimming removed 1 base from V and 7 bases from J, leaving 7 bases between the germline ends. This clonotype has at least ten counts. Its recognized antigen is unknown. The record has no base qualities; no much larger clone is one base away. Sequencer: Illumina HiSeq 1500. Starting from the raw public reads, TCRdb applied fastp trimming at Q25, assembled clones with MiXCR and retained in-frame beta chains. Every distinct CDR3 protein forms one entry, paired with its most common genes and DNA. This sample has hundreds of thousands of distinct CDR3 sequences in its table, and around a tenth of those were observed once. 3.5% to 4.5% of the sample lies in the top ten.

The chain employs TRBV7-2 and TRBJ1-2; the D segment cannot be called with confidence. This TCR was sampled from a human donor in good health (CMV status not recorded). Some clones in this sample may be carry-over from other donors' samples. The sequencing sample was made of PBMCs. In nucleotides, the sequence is TGTGCCAGCAGCTTAGGACGTGGTGGCTACACCTTC. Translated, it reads CASSLGRGGYTF.